The 18 T cell receptor beta chains below were found in one sample sequenced in a study of response to subunit inactivated influenza vaccine. TCRdb ran MiXCR on the RT-PCR reads and lists one entry per CDR3 protein. This table has some 300,000 distinct CDR3 sequences, over 20% appearing once. This material consisted of PBMCs from blood, taken 21 months after vaccination. The origin of the receptors is a man aged 45-69 years who received an inactivated influenza vaccine.

The chain employs TRBV12-3 or TRBV12-4 and TRBJ1-5; D uncertain. V dropped 1 base and J dropped 1 base, with 11 bases sitting between them. The CDR3 length is 16 residues. Here the CDR3 reads CASSLGLGRSNQPQHF. CDR3 bases: TGTGCCAGCAGTTTAGGTTTAGGACGGAGCAATCAGCCCCAGCATTTT.

This chain links TRBV7-2 with TRBJ2-3, with unresolved D. CDR3 size: 13 residues. Germline assignment: CDR1 SGHTA and CDR2 FQGNSA. Trimming took off 1 base at V and 10 bases at J, with 12 bases between the two ends. Here the CDR3 reads CASSLEAVPPQYF. In DNA form, the CDR3 reads TGTGCCAGCAGCTTAGAGGCAGTTCCCCCGCAGTATTTT.

Only a few counts were recorded for this clonotype. The genes are TRBV5-1 and TRBJ2-1; 11 bases are shared with TRBD2. CDR3 length: 15 amino acids. The germline V gene has CDR1 SGHRS and CDR2 YFSETQ. V was pared by 4 bases and J by 15 bases, with 15 bases of the junction left unmatched. CDR3 sequence reads: CASSPQGLADAHRFF. As DNA, the CDR3 is TGCGCCAGCAGCCCCCAGGGACTAGCGGACGCCCATAGGTTCTTC.

The rearrangement uses TRBV13 and TRBJ2-7; 7 bases align to TRBD1. This CDR3 is 14 amino acids long. Germline V gene data show CDR1 as PRHDT and CDR2 as FYEKMQ (reference sequence). V was pared by 5 bases and J by 2 bases, with 6 bases of the junction left unmatched. The CDR3 nucleotides read TGTGCCAGCAGCCATGGGGACAGTACCTACGAGCAGTACTTC. Amino acid sequence: CASSHGDSTYEQYF.

CDR3 DNA sequence: TGTGCCAGCAGTCCGATCGATTCCGGGACAGGTCCCTCCTACGAGCAGTACTTC. Protein: CASSPIDSGTGPSYEQYF. The chain has TRBV12-3 or TRBV12-4 and TRBJ2-7, with 8 bases lining up with TRBD1. With V trimmed by 5 bases and J by 0 bases, 15 bases remained unmatched. The CDR3 covers 18 residues.

This clonotype was recorded a few times. The CDR3, as DNA: TGTGCCAGCAGTTCCCTGGCCGGGGGCCCATATAGCAATCAGCCCCAGCATTTT. It is translated as CASSSLAGGPYSNQPQHF. The chain is built from TRBV28 and TRBJ1-5; weak D call: TRBD1 (6 bases). Germline CDR1 is MDHEN and CDR2 is SYDVKM. This CDR3 has 18 residues. The V end was cut by 4 bases, the J end by 0 bases, with 19 bases between.

The V and J genes are TRBV4-2 and TRBJ2-5; D ambiguous. The V gene lost 1 base and the J gene lost 5 bases, with 8 bases spanning the gap. This CDR3 is built from 13 residues. Germline lookup yields CDR1 LGHNA and CDR2 YNFKEQ. In DNA, the CDR3 is TGTGCCAGCAGCCAAGGCAGGCAGGAGACCCAGTACTTC. Protein sequence: CASSQGRQETQYF.

This clonotype was seen a handful of times. This chain's CDR3 is CASSSRDREAGELFF. The CDR3 DNA sequence: TGCGCCAGCAGCTCCCGGGACAGGGAGGCCGGGGAGCTGTTTTTT. The chain links TRBV5-1 to TRBJ2-2; TRBD1 matches 9 bases. V was clipped by 3 bases and J by 6 bases; unmatched bases: 6. Germline-derived CDR1 and CDR2 are SGHRS and YFSETQ. The length of the CDR3 is 15 residues.

The J gene is TRBJ2-5, the V gene TRBV12-3 or TRBV12-4; 9 bases are shared with TRBD2. J gave up 3 bases and V 5 bases, and 13 bases lay outside the gene matches. The CDR3 totals 17 residues. CDR3: CASSPPYGGGAEETQYF. CDR3 in DNA: TGTGCCAGCAGTCCTCCTTACGGCGGGGGGGCCGAAGAGACCCAGTACTTC.

CDR3 loop: CASSDSWGGTENSNQPQHF. Written as DNA, the CDR3 is TGCGCCAGCAGTGACTCTTGGGGGGGGACAGAAAATAGCAATCAGCCCCAGCATTTT. The chain joins TRBV10-2 to TRBJ1-5, with 7 positions matching TRBD1. Losses at the gene ends were 3 bases for V and 0 bases for J; bases not matched to a gene: 14. This CDR3 region has 19 residues. Germline V gene sequence: CDR1 WSHSY, CDR2 SAAADI.

This clonotype was counted a few times. J is TRBJ2-7 and V is TRBV29-1; D might be TRBD2 (5 bases). Germline CDR1 is SQVTM and CDR2 is ANQGSEA. The CDR3 extends over 11 amino acids. V lost 6 bases and J 6 bases, leaving 12 bases between the germline ends. The chain's CDR3 is CSVYLRAEQYF. Written as DNA, the CDR3 is TGCAGCGTCTACCTGAGGGCCGAGCAGTACTTC.

This clonotype was counted at least ten times. The genes are TRBV27 and TRBJ1-5; D ambiguous. Germline V gives CDR1 MNHEY, CDR2 SMNVEV (reference sequence). The CDR3 loop spans 16 amino acids. V was clipped by 5 bases and J by 3 bases, with 17 bases between them. The CDR3 region has the DNA TGTGCCAGCAGTCCCACCCTCGGGCGGGCCAATCAGCCCCAGCATTTT. Its protein is CASSPTLGRANQPQHF.

This clonotype was picked up many times. The J gene is TRBJ1-2, the V gene TRBV20-1; D not certain. This CDR3 has 12 amino acids. Per germline, CDR1 DFQATT and CDR2 SNEGSKA (reference sequence). Trimming stripped 0 bases from V and 8 bases from J, with 10 bases between. The CDR3 here is CSARDTSVGYTF. The CDR3 coding sequence is TGCAGTGCTAGAGATACGAGCGTAGGCTACACCTTC.

This clonotype turned up a few times. This sequence joins TRBV6-2 or TRBV6-3 and TRBJ2-5; D uncertain. Trimming pared 8 bases from V and 0 bases from J, leaving 4 bases between. The CDR3 sequence is 11 residues long. CDR1 and CDR2 (germline): MNHEY, SVGEGT. Here the CDR3 reads CASANQETQYF. In nucleotides, the CDR3 is TGTGCCAGCGCGAACCAAGAGACCCAGTACTTC.

This clonotype was seen once. The V and J genes are TRBV7-8 and TRBJ2-7; D gene unclear. V was cut by 2 bases and J by 5 bases, with 10 bases left in between. The CDR3 sequence is 13 residues long. Germline lookup yields CDR1 SGHVS and CDR2 FQNEAQ. The CDR3: CASSLLGKDEQYF. CDR3 nucleotides: TGTGCCAGCAGCTTATTAGGGAAAGACGAGCAGTACTTC. The full variable domain, rest sourced from reference TRBV7-8 and TRBJ2-7, is GAGVSQSPRYKVAKRGQDVALRCDPISGHVSLFWYQQALGQGPEFLTYFQNEAQLDKSGLPSDRFFAERPEGSVSTLKIQRTQQEDSAVYLCASSLLGKDEQYFGPGTRLTVT.

The sample holds a few counts of this clonotype. V usage is TRBV20-1 and J usage is TRBJ2-1; D ambiguous. Germline V gene lookup returns CDR1 DFQATT and CDR2 SNEGSKA (reference sequence). The CDR3 consists of 16 residues. The ends were cut back, 5 bases at V and 0 bases at J, with 17 bases in the middle. In nucleotides, the CDR3 is TGCAGTGCTGAGCCCAACGACGGCAGCTCCTACAATGAGCAGTTCTTC. Its translation: CSAEPNDGSSYNEQFF.

There are a few counts of this clonotype. The chain couples TRBV6-2 or TRBV6-3 to TRBJ2-7; the D is unclear. The length of the CDR3 is 16 residues. Trimming pared 6 bases from V and 4 bases from J, leaving 22 bases between. Germline CDR1 is MNHEY and CDR2 is SVGEGT. The CDR3 spells CASRTTAPGQRYEQYF. DNA of the CDR3: TGTGCCAGCAGAACCACGGCCCCCGGGCAACGATACGAGCAGTACTTC.

This clonotype has only a few counts. The chain uses TRBV20-1 and TRBJ1-4; D is uncertain. CDR1 is DFQATT, CDR2 SNEGSKA, per germline (reference sequence). Trimming shortened V by 2 bases and J by 1 base, and 17 bases separated the two germline ends. This CDR3 has 17 residues. CDR3 region: CSARPLDGARTNEKLFF. CDR3 nucleotide sequence: TGCAGTGCTAGACCGTTGGACGGAGCGAGAACTAATGAAAAACTGTTTTTT.